These 27 T cell receptor beta chains were all obtained from the same sample, sequenced in a study of T cells in Graves' hyperthyroidism and ophthalmopathy. Researchers took RNA transcripts and amplified the TCR beta CDR3 regions from them. An initial round of RT-PCR targeting the TCR CDR3 relied on the HTBI primer set. TCRdb passed the multiplex PCR reads through MiXCR, listing each CDR3 protein once. The top ten hold around 32% of the sample, which has over 700,000 distinct CDR3 sequences, approximately 36% seen once. Sequenced: blood. The receptors derive from a woman in her 40s with Graves' hyperthyroidism.

This clonotype occurred a few times. CDR3 amino acids: CASRAPIGTYEQYF. The CDR3 coding sequence is TGTGCCAGCAGAGCGCCGATCGGGACCTACGAGCAGTACTTC. The chain links TRBV7-2 to TRBJ2-7; the D gene is possibly TRBD2 (5 bases). Deletions cut 6 bases from V and 2 bases from J, with 14 bases between. This CDR3 contains 14 residues. Germline V gene data show CDR1 as SGHTA and CDR2 as FQGNSA. The full variable domain, completed using reference TRBV7-2 and TRBJ2-7, is GAGVSQSPSNKVTEKGKDVELRCDPISGHTALYWYRQSLGQGLEFLIYFQGNSAPDKSGLPSDRFSAERTGGSVSTLTIQRTQQEDSAVYLCASRAPIGTYEQYFGPGTRLTVT.

This clonotype was recorded many times. The chain couples TRBV6-6 to TRBJ1-5, with unresolved D. The germline V and J ends were trimmed by 6 bases and 6 bases, with 6 bases remaining between them. Germline-derived CDR1 and CDR2 are MNHNY and SVGAGI (reference sequence). This CDR3 comprises 11 residues. The CDR3 DNA sequence: TGTGCCAGCAGGGAAGGTCAGCCCCAGCATTTT. It is translated as CASREGQPQHF.

This clonotype was picked up a small number of times. The chain links TRBV6-5 to TRBJ1-5; D not certain. Germline assignment: CDR1 MNHEY and CDR2 SVGAGI. Trimming took off 2 bases at V and 8 bases at J, with 13 bases between the two ends. There are 14 residues in the CDR3. The CDR3 loop is CASSYRALGEPQHF. The CDR3, as DNA: TGTGCCAGCAGTTACCGGGCCTTAGGTGAGCCCCAGCATTTT.

The J gene is TRBJ1-5, the V gene TRBV6-2 or TRBV6-3, with 8 nucleotides matching TRBD1. The CDR3 sequence is 15 residues long. V lost 4 bases, J lost 4 bases, and 6 bases stayed unmatched. CDR1 and CDR2 (germline): MNHEY, SVGEGT. The CDR3 DNA reads TGTGCCAGCAGTTCTTCCACAGGGGGAAATCAGCCCCAGCATTTT. It yields the protein CASSSSTGGNQPQHF.

This clonotype was counted at least ten times. J is TRBJ1-2 and V is TRBV19; perhaps TRBD1 as D (6 bases). The CDR3 runs to 14 residues. Looked up from germline, CDR1 is LNHDA and CDR2 is SQIVND (reference sequence). V lost 4 bases to trimming and J lost 8 bases, with 17 bases between them. The CDR3 DNA reads as TGTGCCAGTAGTACAAAGCAGGGGATCGAAGGCTACACCTTC. Amino acids: CASSTKQGIEGYTF.

As concerns this clonotype: As the CDR3 is not closed by the conserved phenylalanine or tryptophan, this likely results from a read error. The chain couples TRBV5-1 to TRBJ1-1; D is undetermined. CDR3 size: 14 residues. With 0 bases removed from V and 6 bases from J, the gap between germline ends came to 12 bases. Germline CDR1 is SGHRS and CDR2 is YFSETQ. DNA for the CDR3: TGCGCCAGCAGCTTGGAGGGTCTAAAGCCTGAAGCTTTCCTT. Translation gives CASSLEGLKPEAFL.

V usage is TRBV29-1 and J usage is TRBJ1-2; D is undetermined. The CDR3 is 11 amino acids. The germline V gene encodes CDR1 SQVTM and CDR2 ANQGSEA. Written as DNA, the CDR3 is TGCAGGGCCATTGGGGAAGAAGGCTACACCTTC. Protein: CRAIGEEGYTF.

This clonotype was observed many times. V is TRBV2 and J is TRBJ2-7; possibly TRBD1 for D (6 bases). CDR3 length: 13 residues. Trimming shortened V by 6 bases and J by 3 bases, and 12 bases separated the two germline ends. Germline V gene data show CDR1 as SNHLY and CDR2 as FYNNEI. The CDR3 is CASSGQPYYEQYF. CDR3 sequence (DNA): TGTGCCAGCAGCGGACAGCCCTACTACGAGCAGTACTTC.

A few counts support this clonotype. V is TRBV27 and J is TRBJ2-5; 7 nucleotides line up with TRBD2. CDR1 is MNHEY and CDR2 is SMNVEV in the germline V gene (reference sequence). The length of the CDR3 is 15 residues. Unmatched junction bases numbered 7, after V lost 2 bases and J lost 4 bases. The CDR3 DNA sequence: TGTGCCAGCAGTTTAACTAGCGATCGAGGAGAGACCCAGTACTTC. Amino acids: CASSLTSDRGETQYF.

The rearrangement uses TRBV2 and TRBJ1-6; 10 bases are shared with TRBD1. V was pared by 3 bases and J by 5 bases, with 4 bases of the junction left unmatched. Looked up from germline, CDR1 is SNHLY and CDR2 is FYNNEI. The CDR3 loop spans 16 amino acids. The CDR3 sequence is CASSEDRGTDNSPLHF. Here the CDR3 DNA reads TGTGCCAGCAGTGAGGACAGGGGGACTGATAATTCACCCCTCCACTTT. The variable domain in full, completed from reference TRBV2 and TRBJ1-6, reads EPEVTQTPSHQVTQMGQEVILRCVPISNHLYFYWYRQILGQKVEFLVSFYNNEISEKSEIFDDQFSVERPDGSNFTLKIRSTKLEDSAMYFCASSEDRGTDNSPLHFGNGTRLTVT.

This clonotype has a count of ten or more. V usage is TRBV7-9 and J usage is TRBJ1-1; unclear D gene. The CDR3 runs 13 residues. V lost 1 base to trimming and J lost 4 bases, with 7 bases between them. The germline V gene has CDR1 SEHNR and CDR2 FQNEAQ (reference sequence). The CDR3 nucleotides are TGTGCCAGCAGCTTAGTGGATCGCACTGAAGCTTTCTTT. Protein sequence: CASSLVDRTEAFF.

The CDR3 sequence is CASSYSMGNTEAFF. The CDR3 DNA reads TGTGCCAGCAGTTACTCGATGGGGAACACTGAAGCTTTCTTT. V usage is TRBV6-2 or TRBV6-3 and J usage is TRBJ1-1; D is unclear. The CDR3 is 14 residues long. V shed 0 bases and J shed 1 base, with 6 bases lying between them. Germline lookup yields CDR1 MNHEY and CDR2 SVGEGT.

This clonotype came up many times. This chain links TRBV20-1 with TRBJ2-5; no clear D. This CDR3 comprises 12 residues. Germline CDR1 is DFQATT and CDR2 is SNEGSKA (reference sequence). V was trimmed by 6 bases and J by 0 bases, leaving 8 bases between them. In DNA form, the CDR3 reads TGCAGTGCCATGGTGGACCAAGAGACCCAGTACTTC. As protein: CSAMVDQETQYF.

This clonotype was observed a single time. This chain connects TRBV2 to TRBJ2-5, with TRBD2 matching 13 bases. The V gene's germline CDR1 is SNHLY and CDR2 FYNNEI. V lost 8 bases, J lost 5 bases, and 8 bases stayed unmatched. CDR3 length: 15 residues. CDR3 region: CASGWTSGGPETQYF. The CDR3 nucleotides read TGTGCCAGCGGGTGGACTAGCGGGGGCCCCGAGACCCAGTACTTC.

This clonotype showed up many times. CDR3 nucleotides: TGTGCCAGCAGCTCCTACGCTCACCAAGAGACCCAGTACTTC. It yields the protein CASSSYAHQETQYF. The chain uses TRBV7-8 and TRBJ2-5, with D hard to call. V was trimmed by 4 bases and J by 0 bases, leaving 9 bases between them. Per germline, CDR1 SGHVS and CDR2 FQNEAQ. CDR3 length equals 14 residues.

This clonotype has a count of ten or more. V gene TRBV15 combines with J gene TRBJ1-2, with 7 bases lining up with TRBD1. There are 17 residues in the CDR3. The V gene's germline CDR1 is LNHNV and CDR2 YYDKDF (reference sequence). Losses at the gene ends were 0 bases for V and 3 bases for J; bases not matched to a gene: 10. CDR3 in amino acids: CATSRDLGQGGDYGYTF. In DNA form, the CDR3 reads TGTGCCACCAGCAGAGATTTAGGCCAGGGGGGAGACTATGGCTACACCTTC.

This clonotype was seen ten or more times. V usage is TRBV7-2 and J usage is TRBJ2-5; maybe TRBD2 (6 bases). V lost 6 bases to trimming and J lost 7 bases, with 21 bases between them. Germline CDR1 and CDR2: SGHTA and FQGNSA. The CDR3 spans 15 residues. The CDR3 DNA reads as TGTGCCAGCAGGGTCGGGACTGGGCACGTAAGGACCCAGTACTTC. Translating it yields CASRVGTGHVRTQYF.

The rearrangement joins TRBV2 to TRBJ2-2, with D possibly matching TRBD1 (6 bases). The V gene lost 6 bases and the J gene lost 4 bases, with 12 bases spanning the gap. CDR1 and CDR2 from the germline V gene are SNHLY and FYNNEI. The CDR3 runs 14 residues. The CDR3: CASRAEGGTGELFF. The CDR3 nucleotides read TGTGCCAGCAGGGCCGAAGGGGGCACCGGGGAGCTGTTTTTT. Based on the CDR3 plus reference TRBV2 and TRBJ2-2, the full variable domain is EPEVTQTPSHQVTQMGQEVILRCVPISNHLYFYWYRQILGQKVEFLVSFYNNEISEKSEIFDDQFSVERPDGSNFTLKIRSTKLEDSAMYFCASRAEGGTGELFFGEGSRLTVL.

This chain joins TRBV12-3 or TRBV12-4 and TRBJ2-7; possible D gene TRBD1, 6 bases. CDR3 length: 16 residues. V was clipped by 5 bases and J by 2 bases, with 19 bases between them. CDR3 sequence (DNA): TGTGCCAGCAGTCTTAGCCTGGGGACAAACCCCTACGAGCAGTACTTC. Its translation is CASSLSLGTNPYEQYF.

A remark on this clonotype: A much larger clonotype is one base distant, so this may be a read error. V and J are TRBV7-2 and TRBJ1-2; D uncertain. The CDR3 length is 13 residues. Germline lookup yields CDR1 SGHTA and CDR2 FQGNSA. DNA of the CDR3: TGTGCCAGCAGCTTAGTAGATCTCTATGGCCACACCTTC. Translation: CASSLVDLYGHTF.

The chain recombines TRBV20-1 with TRBJ1-1; 7 nucleotides match TRBD1. This CDR3 has 13 residues. Looked up from germline, CDR1 is DFQATT and CDR2 is SNEGSKA (reference sequence). The trim removed 6 bases at V and 6 bases at J, leaving 10 bases unmatched. The CDR3 nucleotides read TGCAGTGCGCCTTCCGGGACAGCAGCTGAAGCTTTCTTT. As protein: CSAPSGTAAEAFF.

The sample holds a few counts of this clonotype. Its ends do not fully match the called genes, so a read error is possible. The chain is built from TRBV20-1 and TRBJ1-4; D might be TRBD1 (6 bases). The V gene's germline CDR1 is DFQATT and CDR2 SNEGSKA (reference sequence). CDR3 size: 14 residues. CDR3 loop: CSALRGGPVEKLVF. The CDR3 DNA is TGCAGTGCCCTACGAGGGGGTCCCGTTGAAAAACTGGTTTTT.

J is TRBJ2-7 and V is TRBV7-2, with 11 bases that match TRBD1. This CDR3 contains 17 residues. J gave up 5 bases and V 3 bases, and 12 bases lay outside the gene matches. Per germline, CDR1 SGHTA and CDR2 FQGNSA. Here the CDR3 reads CASSFTFGQGATHEQYF. For the CDR3, the DNA is TGTGCCAGCAGCTTCACCTTCGGACAGGGGGCAACCCACGAGCAGTACTTC.

The rearrangement joins TRBV11-1 to TRBJ1-1; the D is unclear. The CDR3 runs 14 residues. V was clipped by 7 bases and J by 4 bases, with 16 bases between them. Germline CDR1 reads SGHAT; CDR2 reads FQDESV (reference sequence). The CDR3 here is CASTKPGPSTEAFF. In DNA, the CDR3 is TGTGCCAGCACCAAACCGGGCCCTAGCACTGAAGCTTTCTTT.

This clonotype was recorded at least ten times. The chain couples TRBV10-3 to TRBJ2-7, with unresolved D. V was clipped by 4 bases and J by 4 bases, with 17 bases between them. In germline, CDR1 is ENHRY, CDR2 SYGVKD. The CDR3 runs to 15 residues. CDR3 loop: CAISGRQVNMYEQYF. The DNA of the CDR3 is TGTGCCATCAGTGGCAGACAAGTAAATATGTACGAGCAGTACTTC.

The table lists this clonotype with many counts. The chain couples TRBV29-1 to TRBJ1-2, with D possibly TRBD1 on 6 matching bases. The CDR3 has 15 amino acids. Germline loops: CDR1 SQVTM, CDR2 ANQGSEA. The V and J ends lost 4 bases and 3 bases respectively, with 18 bases between them. CDR3 sequence reads: CSVVDRGAGDYGYTF. CDR3 DNA: TGCAGCGTTGTGGATCGGGGGGCCGGGGACTATGGCTACACCTTC.

The table lists this clonotype with many counts. The V gene is TRBV29-1, the J gene TRBJ1-1, with TRBD1 matching 8 bases. The CDR3 covers 14 residues. Germline V gives CDR1 SQVTM, CDR2 ANQGSEA. The ends lost 4 bases at V and 4 bases at J; junction bases unmatched: 8. This CDR3 reads CSVATQGAGTEAFF. For the CDR3, the DNA is TGCAGCGTTGCTACGCAGGGGGCCGGCACTGAAGCTTTCTTT.